The 21 T cell receptor beta chains in this list originate from one sample, sequenced in a study of T cell responses to AZD1222 COVID-19 vaccine. Measured with immunoSEQ multiplex PCR; TCRdb has only the in-frame clones, and not every one. The sample records over 70,000 clones, approximately 89% being singletons. Material: peripheral blood, obtained 28 days after the second AZD1222 dose. These receptors were obtained from an adult who received the AZD1222 COVID-19 vaccine.

The chain is built from TRBV27 and TRBJ2-3, with 13 positions matching TRBD2. The CDR3 has 17 residues. V lost 5 bases, J lost 3 bases, and 8 bases stayed unmatched. Germline-derived CDR1 and CDR2 are MNHEY and SMNVEV (reference sequence). The DNA for the CDR3 is TGTGCCAGCAGTCCGATACTAGCGGGGGGGGTAACAGATACGCAGTATTTT. Protein sequence: CASSPILAGGVTDTQYF.

Worth noting for this clone: This sample also contains other DNA sequences that code for the same CDR3. The V call is TRBV6-1, the J call TRBJ1-2; TRBD1 matches at 8 bases. This CDR3 is built from 14 residues. Germline CDR1 and CDR2: MNHNS and SASEGT. Germline trimming cut 1 base from V and 8 bases from J; bases unmatched to any gene: 6. In nucleotides, the CDR3 is TGTGCCAGCAGTGAAGGGACAGGGCTGATGGGCTACACCTTC. As protein: CASSEGTGLMGYTF.

V is TRBV25-1 and J is TRBJ1-4, with 7 bases lining up with TRBD1. The CDR3 runs 16 residues. Germline V CDR1 and CDR2: MGHDK, SYGVNS. Trimming at V came to 0 bases and at J to 6 bases, leaving 7 bases not matched to a gene. The CDR3 region has the DNA TGTGCCAGCAGTGAATACCGGACAGGCGCTGATGAAAAACTGTTTTTT. Translating gives CASSEYRTGADEKLFF.

The table lists this clone with a count of one. The rearrangement links TRBV6-1 to TRBJ2-5; TRBD2 aligns across 9 bases. CDR3 length: 19 residues. Germline V CDR1 and CDR2: MNHNS, SASEGT. Losses at the gene ends were 4 bases for V and 3 bases for J; bases not matched to a gene: 18. The DNA for the CDR3 is TGTGCCAGCAGTGGGAGGGGCCCGATAGGCGGGGGGGCCGAAGAGACCCAGTACTTC. As protein: CASSGRGPIGGGAEETQYF.

This chain uses TRBV6-1 with TRBJ1-4; D gene uncertain. Germline V lookup: CDR1 MNHNS, CDR2 SASEGT. Trimming removed 0 bases at V and 3 bases at J, with 23 bases between. This CDR3 spans 20 amino acids. CDR3 sequence: CASSEAVPYSHPNSNEKLFF. CDR3 coding DNA: TGTGCCAGCAGTGAAGCGGTCCCTTACAGCCATCCCAACTCTAATGAAAAACTGTTTTTT.

This clone has only one observation. The chain combines TRBV14 with TRBJ1-2; 9 nucleotides line up with TRBD1. CDR1 and CDR2 from the germline V gene are SGHDN and FVKESK. The CDR3 length is 13 residues. Unmatched junction bases numbered 5, after V lost 6 bases and J lost 6 bases. For the CDR3, the DNA is TGTGCCAGCAGAAGGACAGGGGATAATGGCTACACCTTC. It yields the protein CASRRTGDNGYTF.

This clone has more than one count but fewer than ten. The rearrangement joins TRBV29-1 to TRBJ1-3, with 9 bases aligning to TRBD1. The CDR3 covers 13 residues. From germline, CDR1 is SQVTM and CDR2 ANQGSEA. The junction had 6 bases not matched to a gene; V was cut back by 4 bases and J by 8 bases. CDR3 sequence reads: CSVAGQGRDTIYF. CDR3 nucleotide sequence: TGCAGCGTTGCGGGACAGGGAAGAGACACCATATATTTT.

The chain uses TRBV7-9 and TRBJ2-7; 8 bases align to TRBD2. Germline V lookup: CDR1 SEHNR, CDR2 FQNEAQ (reference sequence). V gave up 3 bases and J gave up 7 bases; unmatched junction bases: 11. The CDR3 covers 15 residues. The DNA of the CDR3 is TGTGCCAGCAGCTTCGCGGGGGGCCCACTCTCGGAGCAGTACTTC. Encoded protein: CASSFAGGPLSEQYF.

This clone appeared once. The chain recombines TRBV7-8 with TRBJ2-7; D remains unclear. The CDR3 loop spans 13 amino acids. Germline V lookup: CDR1 SGHVS, CDR2 FQNEAQ. Trimming removed 3 bases from V and 4 bases from J, with 10 bases in between. The CDR3, as DNA: TGTGCCAGCAGCTTTAATCTCCTATACGAGCAGTACGTC. It translates to CASSFNLLYEQYV.

For the CDR3, the DNA is TGTGCCAGCAGCCTTTCAGGGTTTAATGAAAAACTGTTTTTT. This gives the protein CASSLSGFNEKLFF. This sequence joins TRBV3-1 (or the pseudogene TRBV3-2) and TRBJ1-4; perhaps TRBD1 as D (5 bases). Germline CDR1 is LGHDT and CDR2 is YNNKEL (reference sequence). Trimming removed 4 bases from V and 4 bases from J, with 10 bases in between. The CDR3 length is 14 residues.

CDR3 region: CTSSQYTRDRGNDTQYF. CDR3 in DNA: TGCACCAGCAGCCAATATACGAGGGACAGGGGTAATGATACGCAGTATTTT. This chain connects TRBV1 to TRBJ2-3; the table's TRBD1 call for D was not verified on the DNA. TRBV1 is termed a pseudogene. The CDR3 has 17 amino acids.

The chain carries TRBV5-8 and TRBJ1-1; 8 nucleotides agree with TRBD1. Germline lookup yields CDR1 SGHTS and CDR2 YDEGEE. J lost 1 base, V lost 3 bases, and 5 bases had no gene match. The length of the CDR3 is 15 residues. The CDR3 protein is CASSSAGQGNTEAFF. The CDR3 DNA is TGTGCCAGCAGCTCCGCAGGACAGGGGAACACTGAAGCTTTCTTT.

J is TRBJ1-5 and V is TRBV25-1; D call uncertain. The germline V and J ends were trimmed by 2 bases and 3 bases, with 8 bases remaining between them. Germline loops: CDR1 MGHDK, CDR2 SYGVNS. The CDR3 has 14 residues. Here the CDR3 reads CASSEPRDNQPQHF. For the CDR3, the DNA is TGTGCCAGCAGTGAACCCCGGGACAATCAGCCCCAGCATTTT.

The chain links TRBV27 to TRBJ2-7; 7 positions agree with TRBD2. Looked up from germline, CDR1 is MNHEY and CDR2 is SMNVEV (reference sequence). The CDR3 spans 14 residues. The V and J ends lost 0 bases and 6 bases, in that order; junction bases with no gene match: 5. CDR3 sequence: CASSLSGGWGEQYF. The CDR3 DNA sequence: TGTGCCAGCAGTTTATCGGGAGGGTGGGGCGAGCAGTACTTC.

The rearrangement joins TRBV7-2 to TRBJ1-1; possibly TRBD1 for D (6 bases). The CDR3 is 15 amino acids. CDR1 SGHTA and CDR2 FQGNSA come from the germline V gene. With 1 base removed from V and 5 bases from J, the gap between germline ends came to 14 bases. Written as DNA, the CDR3 is TGTGCCAGCAGCTTAGAGAGCAGGGGTTTAACTGAAGCTTTCTTT. Protein: CASSLESRGLTEAFF.

The chain employs TRBV9 and TRBJ1-5, with a possible D match to TRBD1 (6 bases). Deletions cut 3 bases from V and 1 base from J, with 11 bases between. CDR3 size: 15 residues. Germline CDR1 is SGDLS and CDR2 is YYNGEE. The CDR3 reads CASSGTGQSNQPQHF. The CDR3 bases are TGTGCCAGCAGCGGTACAGGGCAGAGCAATCAGCCCCAGCATTTT.

The J gene is TRBJ2-3, the V gene TRBV30; 11 positions match TRBD2. Looked up from germline, CDR1 is GTSNPN and CDR2 is SVGIG (reference sequence). The CDR3 length is 15 residues. V dropped 3 bases and J dropped 2; count of bases not matched to a gene: 4. The CDR3 loop is CAWRRLAGLTDTQYF. DNA of the CDR3: TGTGCCTGGAGGAGACTAGCGGGGCTCACAGATACGCAGTATTTT.

This chain connects TRBV2 to TRBJ1-2; D is uncertain. The V end was cut by 8 bases, the J end by 6 bases, with 7 bases between. This CDR3 contains 10 residues. Germline V lookup: CDR1 SNHLY, CDR2 FYNNEI. The CDR3, as DNA: TGTGCCAGCCAGTCTGATGGCTACACCTTC. Translated, it gives CASQSDGYTF. Drawing the rest from reference TRBV2 and TRBJ1-2, the complete variable domain is EPEVTQTPSHQVTQMGQEVILRCVPISNHLYFYWYRQILGQKVEFLVSFYNNEISEKSEIFDDQFSVERPDGSNFTLKIRSTKLEDSAMYFCASQSDGYTFGSGTRLTVV.

J is TRBJ2-2 and V is TRBV4-1, with D perhaps matching TRBD2 (6 bases). There are 15 residues in the CDR3. Between the trimmed V and J ends, which lost 2 bases and 3 bases, there was a span of 10 bases. The V gene's germline CDR1 is MGHRA and CDR2 YSYEKL. CDR3 residues: CASSQRDSDTGELFF. The CDR3 DNA reads TGCGCCAGCAGCCAAAGGGACTCTGACACCGGGGAGCTGTTTTTT.

The genes are TRBV6-1 and TRBJ1-1, with 7 bases identical to TRBD1. Germline CDR1 and CDR2: MNHNS and SASEGT. There are 16 residues in the CDR3. With V trimmed by 2 bases and J by 7 bases, 13 bases remained unmatched. CDR3 in DNA: TGTGCCAGCAGTGAAAGGTTCCTCGACGGGACAGATGAAGCTTTCTTT. This encodes CASSERFLDGTDEAFF.

The rearrangement joins TRBV5-1 to TRBJ1-1; D unresolved. This CDR3 has 16 amino acids. V dropped 4 bases and J dropped 0 bases, with 16 bases sitting between them. Germline CDR1 and CDR2: SGHRS and YFSETQ. The CDR3 is CASSPGAGDLNTEAFF. DNA of the CDR3: TGCGCCAGCAGCCCTGGCGCAGGAGACTTGAACACTGAAGCTTTCTTT.